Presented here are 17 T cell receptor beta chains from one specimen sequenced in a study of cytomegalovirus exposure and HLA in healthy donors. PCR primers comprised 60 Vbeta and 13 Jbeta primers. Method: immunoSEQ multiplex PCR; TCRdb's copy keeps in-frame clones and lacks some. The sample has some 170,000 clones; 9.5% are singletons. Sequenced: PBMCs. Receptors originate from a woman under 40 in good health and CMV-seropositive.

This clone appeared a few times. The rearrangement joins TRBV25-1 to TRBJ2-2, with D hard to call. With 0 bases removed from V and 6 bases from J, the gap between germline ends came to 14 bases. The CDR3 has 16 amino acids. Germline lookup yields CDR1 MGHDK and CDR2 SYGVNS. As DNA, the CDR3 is TGTGCCAGCAGTGAATACTGGTCGGGTCCCCCCGGGGAGCTGTTTTTT. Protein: CASSEYWSGPPGELFF.

CDR3 protein: CASSLGVGGSSYEQYF. The DNA for the CDR3 is TGTGCCAGCAGCTTAGGCGTGGGTGGGAGCTCCTACGAGCAGTACTTC. The V gene is TRBV7-2, the J gene TRBJ2-7, with D perhaps matching TRBD2 (5 bases). Per the germline V gene, CDR1 is SGHTA and CDR2 is FQGNSA. V was trimmed by 1 base and J by 0 bases, leaving 13 bases between them. This CDR3 has 16 amino acids.

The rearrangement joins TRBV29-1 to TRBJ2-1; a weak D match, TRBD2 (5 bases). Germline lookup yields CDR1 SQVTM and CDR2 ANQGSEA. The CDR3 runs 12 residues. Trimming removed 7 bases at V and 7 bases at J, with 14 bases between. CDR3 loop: CSASGPANEQFF. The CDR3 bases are TGCAGCGCCAGCGGACCCGCTAATGAGCAGTTCTTC.

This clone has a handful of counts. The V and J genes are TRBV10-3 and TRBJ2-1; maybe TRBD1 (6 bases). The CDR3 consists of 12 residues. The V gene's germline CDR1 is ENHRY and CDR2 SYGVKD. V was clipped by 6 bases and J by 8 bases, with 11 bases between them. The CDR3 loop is CAIRGAGDEQFF. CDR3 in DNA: TGTGCCATCAGAGGAGCAGGGGATGAGCAGTTCTTC.

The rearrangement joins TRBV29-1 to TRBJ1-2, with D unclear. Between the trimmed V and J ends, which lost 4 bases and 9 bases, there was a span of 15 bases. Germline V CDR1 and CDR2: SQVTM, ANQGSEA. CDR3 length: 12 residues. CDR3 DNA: TGCAGCGTTGGGGAGGGCAGCCACCGCTACACCTTC. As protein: CSVGEGSHRYTF. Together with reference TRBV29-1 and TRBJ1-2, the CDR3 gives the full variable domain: SAVISQKPSRDICQRGTSLTIQCQVDSQVTMMFWYRQQPGQSLTLIATANQGSEATYESGFVIDKFPISRPNLTFSTLTVSNMSPEDSSIYLCSVGEGSHRYTFGSGTRLTVV.

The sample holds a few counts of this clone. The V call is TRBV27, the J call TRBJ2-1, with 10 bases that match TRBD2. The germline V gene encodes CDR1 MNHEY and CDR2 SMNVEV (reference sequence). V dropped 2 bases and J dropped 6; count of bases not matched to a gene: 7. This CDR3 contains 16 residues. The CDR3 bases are TGTGCCAGCAGTTTACCGGGACTAGCGTTCCCCAATGAGCAGTTCTTC. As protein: CASSLPGLAFPNEQFF.

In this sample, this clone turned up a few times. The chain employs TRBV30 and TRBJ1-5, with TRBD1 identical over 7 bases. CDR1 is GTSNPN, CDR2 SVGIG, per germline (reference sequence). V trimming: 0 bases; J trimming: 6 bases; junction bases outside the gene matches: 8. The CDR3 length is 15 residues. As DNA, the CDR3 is TGTGCCTGGAGTGTACAAGGGGGCTCGATTCAGCCCCAGCATTTT. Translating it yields CAWSVQGGSIQPQHF.

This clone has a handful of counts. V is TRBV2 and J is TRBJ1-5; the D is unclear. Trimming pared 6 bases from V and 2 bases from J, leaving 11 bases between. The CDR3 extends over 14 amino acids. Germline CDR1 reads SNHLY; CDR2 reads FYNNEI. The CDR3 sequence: CASREWSGNQPQHF. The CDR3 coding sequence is TGTGCCAGCAGAGAATGGAGTGGCAATCAGCCCCAGCATTTT.

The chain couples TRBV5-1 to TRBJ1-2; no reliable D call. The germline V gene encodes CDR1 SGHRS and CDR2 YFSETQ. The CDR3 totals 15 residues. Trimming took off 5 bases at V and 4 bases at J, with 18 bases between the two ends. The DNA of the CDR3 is TGCGCCAGCAGTCCTCCGAGCGGAAGCCCCTATGGCTACACCTTC. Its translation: CASSPPSGSPYGYTF.

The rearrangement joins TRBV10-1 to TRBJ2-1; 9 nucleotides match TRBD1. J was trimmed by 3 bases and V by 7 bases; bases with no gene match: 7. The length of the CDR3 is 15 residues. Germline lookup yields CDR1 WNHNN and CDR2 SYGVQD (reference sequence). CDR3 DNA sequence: TGCGCCAGCACCCCCGGGACAGGGTTCTACAATGAGCAGTTCTTC. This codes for CASTPGTGFYNEQFF.

The CDR3 nucleotides read TGTGCCAGCAGTGTAGGCGTTCCGCTAGATCAGCCCCAGCATTTT. It translates to CASSVGVPLDQPQHF. J is TRBJ1-5 and V is TRBV2; D gene uncertain. Trimming removed 4 bases at V and 5 bases at J, with 15 bases between. The CDR3 loop spans 15 amino acids. Germline V gives CDR1 SNHLY, CDR2 FYNNEI.

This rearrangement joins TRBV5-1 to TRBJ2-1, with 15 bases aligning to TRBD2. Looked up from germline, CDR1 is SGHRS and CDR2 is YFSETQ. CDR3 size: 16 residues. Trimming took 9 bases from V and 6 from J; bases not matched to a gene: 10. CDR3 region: CATSGLAGGPGNEQFF. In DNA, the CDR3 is TGCGCCACCTCCGGACTAGCGGGAGGGCCAGGCAATGAGCAGTTCTTC.

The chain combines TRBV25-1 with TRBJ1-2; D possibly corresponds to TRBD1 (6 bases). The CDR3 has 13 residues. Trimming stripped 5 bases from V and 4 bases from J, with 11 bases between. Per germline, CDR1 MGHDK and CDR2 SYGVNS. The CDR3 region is CASSKDRSYGYTF. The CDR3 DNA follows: TGTGCCAGCAGTAAAGACAGGAGCTATGGCTACACCTTC.

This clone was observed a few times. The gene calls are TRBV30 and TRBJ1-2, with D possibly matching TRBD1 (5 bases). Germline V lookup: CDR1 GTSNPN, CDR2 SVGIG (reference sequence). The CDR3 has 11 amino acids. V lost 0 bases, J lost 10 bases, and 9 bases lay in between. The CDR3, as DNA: TGTGCCTGGAGTGTACAAGGGGACTACACCTTC. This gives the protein CAWSVQGDYTF. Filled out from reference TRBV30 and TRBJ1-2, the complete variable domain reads SQTIHQWPATLVQPVGSPLSLECTVEGTSNPNLYWYRQAAGRGLQLLFYSVGIGQISSEVPQNLSASRPQDRQFILSSKKLLLSDSGFYLCAWSVQGDYTFGSGTRLTVV.

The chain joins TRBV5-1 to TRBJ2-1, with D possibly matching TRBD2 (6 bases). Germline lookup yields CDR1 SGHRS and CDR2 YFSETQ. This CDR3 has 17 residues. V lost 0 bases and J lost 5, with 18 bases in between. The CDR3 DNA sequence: TGCGCCAGCAGCTTGGATCGCCCTAGCGCAAAAAACAATGAGCAGTTCTTC. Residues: CASSLDRPSAKNNEQFF.

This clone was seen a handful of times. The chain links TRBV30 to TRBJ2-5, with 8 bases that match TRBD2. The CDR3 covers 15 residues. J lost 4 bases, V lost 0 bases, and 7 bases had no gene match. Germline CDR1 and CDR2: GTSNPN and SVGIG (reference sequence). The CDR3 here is CAWSVQGLAGETQYF. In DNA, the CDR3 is TGTGCCTGGAGTGTACAAGGACTAGCCGGAGAGACCCAGTACTTC.

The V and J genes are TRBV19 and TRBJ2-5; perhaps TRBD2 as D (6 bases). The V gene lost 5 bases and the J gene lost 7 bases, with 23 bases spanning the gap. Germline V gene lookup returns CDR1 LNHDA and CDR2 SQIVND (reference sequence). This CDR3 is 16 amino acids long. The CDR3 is CASSSAGKGLGWTQYF. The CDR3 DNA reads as TGTGCCAGTAGTTCGGCAGGGAAGGGACTGGGATGGACCCAGTACTTC.